The 12 T cell receptor beta chains in this list originate from one sample, sequenced in a study of shared clonotypes between healthy human individuals. Using immunoSEQ multiplex PCR, the repertoire was profiled, and TCRdb retains in-frame clones only, with some absent. The table has roughly 300,000 clones, around 87% seen once. Sequencing used memory CD8+ T cells sorted from blood. Subset of the sample: CD45RO+ cells pooled with CCR7-negative TemRA cells. The receptors stem from a man aged 18 to 35 in good health.

V and J are TRBV29-1 and TRBJ2-7, with a weak D call TRBD1 (6 bases). Germline V gene lookup returns CDR1 SQVTM and CDR2 ANQGSEA. The CDR3 sequence is 12 residues long. Trimming cost V 4 bases and J 3 bases, with 10 bases left between them. CDR3: CSVVVQGYEQYF. Written as DNA, the CDR3 is TGCAGCGTTGTAGTACAGGGCTACGAGCAGTACTTC.

V usage is TRBV4-2 and J usage is TRBJ2-2, with D perhaps TRBD1 (6 bases). V lost 4 bases, J lost 1 base, and 10 bases lay in between. Germline V CDR1 and CDR2: LGHNA, YNFKEQ. This CDR3 has 15 amino acids. CDR3 DNA: TGTGCCAGCAGCCTCCTACAGGGGAACACCGGGGAGCTGTTTTTT. This gives the protein CASSLLQGNTGELFF.

The chain recombines TRBV2 with TRBJ2-7; 8 positions match TRBD1. The length of the CDR3 is 12 residues. Per the germline V gene, CDR1 is SNHLY and CDR2 is FYNNEI. Unmatched junction bases numbered 2, after V lost 6 bases and J lost 4 bases. The CDR3 DNA sequence: TGTGCCAGCAGGGACAGGGCTTACGAGCAGTACTTC. Encoded protein: CASRDRAYEQYF.

This chain links TRBV27 with TRBJ1-2, with unresolved D. Germline V gives CDR1 MNHEY, CDR2 SMNVEV (reference sequence). V was clipped by 9 bases and J by 0 bases, with 11 bases between them. The CDR3 totals 13 residues. The CDR3, as DNA: TGTGCCAGTCGGATTACAGCTAACTATGGCTACACCTTC. Protein: CASRITANYGYTF.

The rearrangement joins TRBV7-9 to TRBJ1-5; D is uncertain. The ends were cut back, 5 bases at V and 3 bases at J, with 17 bases in the middle. Germline CDR1 reads SEHNR; CDR2 reads FQNEAQ (reference sequence). There are 16 residues in the CDR3. The CDR3: CASSPLSGGLNQPQHF. Written as DNA, the CDR3 is TGTGCCAGCAGCCCTCTCTCGGGCGGGCTCAATCAGCCCCAGCATTTT.

V gene TRBV7-9 combines with J gene TRBJ2-7; 7 bases map to TRBD1. Unmatched junction bases numbered 3, after V lost 2 bases and J lost 2 bases. Germline CDR1 reads SEHNR; CDR2 reads FQNEAQ (reference sequence). The CDR3 is 14 amino acids. DNA of the CDR3: TGTGCCAGCAGCTTACCGACAGGGCCCTACGAGCAGTACTTC. Translation: CASSLPTGPYEQYF.

The gene calls are TRBV7-6 and TRBJ2-5; perhaps D is TRBD1 or TRBD2 (5 bases each). Germline V gives CDR1 SGHVS, CDR2 FNYEAQ. Trimming stripped 2 bases from V and 5 bases from J, with 15 bases between. The CDR3 runs 15 residues. The CDR3 nucleotides are TGTGCCAGCAGCTTACCGACCCGGGGACGGGAGACCCAGTACTTC. Amino acids: CASSLPTRGRETQYF.

The chain is built from TRBV27 and TRBJ1-6; TRBD1 is a possible D gene (5 bases). Looked up from germline, CDR1 is MNHEY and CDR2 is SMNVEV (reference sequence). V lost 1 base, J lost 10 bases, and 11 bases lay in between. The CDR3 contains 14 residues. Here the CDR3 reads CASSLLGERSPLHF. Written as DNA, the CDR3 is TGTGCCAGCAGTTTATTGGGGGAACGATCACCCCTCCACTTT.

This chain links TRBV4-2 with TRBJ2-2; TRBD2 might be the D (7 bases). Deletions cut 1 base from V and 5 bases from J, with 14 bases between. The CDR3 consists of 16 residues. CDR1 is LGHNA and CDR2 is YNFKEQ in the germline V gene. The CDR3 sequence is CASSQVGGPGTGELFF. In DNA, the CDR3 is TGTGCCAGCAGCCAAGTCGGGGGGCCAGGGACCGGGGAGCTGTTTTTT.

The chain links TRBV2 to TRBJ2-7; 7 bases agree with TRBD1. This CDR3 has 15 residues. Looked up from germline, CDR1 is SNHLY and CDR2 is FYNNEI. V dropped 7 bases and J dropped 2; count of bases not matched to a gene: 11. This CDR3 reads CASILQDRSAYEQYF. The CDR3, as DNA: TGTGCCAGCATTCTGCAGGACAGGTCCGCCTACGAGCAGTACTTC. The complete variable domain, with remaining parts taken from reference TRBV2 and TRBJ2-7, reads EPEVTQTPSHQVTQMGQEVILRCVPISNHLYFYWYRQILGQKVEFLVSFYNNEISEKSEIFDDQFSVERPDGSNFTLKIRSTKLEDSAMYFCASILQDRSAYEQYFGPGTRLTVT.

This rearrangement joins TRBV11-2 to TRBJ2-5, with a tentative D call TRBD2 (5 bases). Germline V CDR1 and CDR2: SGHAT, FQNNGV. The length of the CDR3 is 15 residues. The germline V and J ends were trimmed by 0 bases and 0 bases, with 8 bases remaining between them. For the CDR3, the DNA is TGTGCCAGCAGCTTAGATCAGAGGGACCAAGAGACCCAGTACTTC. Its translation: CASSLDQRDQETQYF.

The chain couples TRBV5-4 to TRBJ2-5, with D perhaps TRBD2 (6 bases). V shed 4 bases and J shed 4 bases, with 17 bases lying between them. Germline V gene lookup returns CDR1 SGHNT and CDR2 YYREEE (reference sequence). There are 15 residues in the CDR3. The CDR3 sequence is CASSIRDSQVETQYF. The CDR3 nucleotides are TGTGCCAGCAGCATTCGGGACTCCCAGGTAGAGACCCAGTACTTC. Based on the CDR3 plus reference TRBV5-4 and TRBJ2-5, the full variable domain is ETGVTQSPTHLIKTRGQQVTLRCSSQSGHNTVSWYQQALGQGPQFIFQYYREEENGRGNFPPRFSGLQFPNYSSELNVNALELDDSALYLCASSIRDSQVETQYFGPGTRLLVL.